What follows is one TCR beta chain and its context. What it binds is not known. The sample belongs to a study of cytomegalovirus exposure and HLA in healthy donors. Findings of the study overall: In an earlier analysis, productive rearrangement rates for most beta V segments clustered near 87% or 30%.

This CDR3 is built from 14 residues. J lost 4 bases, V lost 5 bases, and 7 bases had no gene match. Germline V gene sequence: CDR1 MNHEY, CDR2 SMNVEV (reference sequence). PCR amplification relied on 60 Vbeta primers (plus 13 Jbeta primers). Profiled with immunoSEQ multiplex PCR; TCRdb holds only in-frame clones, not every one. The sample comprises roughly 150,000 clones, roughly three quarters of which are singletons, and under 15% rests with the top ten. This TCR was sampled from a woman between 40 and 50 years old in good health and CMV-seronegative. Sequencing used PBMCs. J is TRBJ2-7 and V is TRBV27; TRBD2 aligns across 8 bases. The CDR3 coding sequence is TGTGCCAGCAGTGGGGGGGGCGGGAGGTACGAGCAGTACTTC. This translates into CASSGGGGRYEQYF.